The source of this T cell receptor beta chain is a study of blood T cell repertoires in COVID-19. About the research overall: Sites in the United States, Italy and Spain provided acute and convalescent COVID-19 samples. The cDNA or gDNA used as material had been derived from T cells, B-cell-depleted T cells, or PBMCs.

As handled by the study authors: Nucleated cell counts were estimated from reference gene primer amplification. Profiling relied on immunoSEQ multiplex PCR, and the TCRdb table lists in-frame clones only, not all of them. Clonal size and the V and J genes are those of that table, whereas D and trimming came from the DNA. The sample holds 240,000 or so clones, 70% to 90% seen once. The germline gives CDR1 SGHVS, CDR2 FQNEAQ. This CDR3 has 16 residues. Unmatched junction bases numbered 12, after V lost 6 bases and J lost 3 bases. This sequence originates from a woman aged 25 to 39 who had recovered from COVID-19. What was sequenced was peripheral blood. This chain joins TRBV7-8 and TRBJ1-2, with TRBD1 identical over 8 bases. The CDR3 region has the DNA TGTGCCAGCAGTCAGACGGGGGACAGGACCTACTATGGCTACACCTTC. Amino acid sequence: CASSQTGDRTYYGYTF.